This entry describes one T cell receptor (beta chain). Germline CDR1 reads MRHNA; CDR2 reads SNTAGT. This CDR3 is 20 amino acids long. The junction had 18 bases not matched to a gene; V was cut back by 2 bases and J by 4 bases. These data originate in a study of brain T cells in children with intractable seizures. Assay used: immunoSEQ multiplex PCR; TCRdb lists only in-frame clones, some missing. Here the sample spans 60,000 to 65,000 clones, more than 95% being singletons. This clonotype was obtained from a boy younger than two with focal cortical dysplasia and intractable seizures. The material sequenced was peripheral blood, taken at surgery. The chain carries TRBV6-4 and TRBJ2-5, with TRBD2 identical over 11 bases. This chain's CDR3 is CASSDRRLAASGRSGETQYF. DNA of the CDR3: TGTGCCAGCAGTGACAGGCGACTAGCGGCTAGCGGGAGGTCAGGAGAGACCCAGTACTTC.